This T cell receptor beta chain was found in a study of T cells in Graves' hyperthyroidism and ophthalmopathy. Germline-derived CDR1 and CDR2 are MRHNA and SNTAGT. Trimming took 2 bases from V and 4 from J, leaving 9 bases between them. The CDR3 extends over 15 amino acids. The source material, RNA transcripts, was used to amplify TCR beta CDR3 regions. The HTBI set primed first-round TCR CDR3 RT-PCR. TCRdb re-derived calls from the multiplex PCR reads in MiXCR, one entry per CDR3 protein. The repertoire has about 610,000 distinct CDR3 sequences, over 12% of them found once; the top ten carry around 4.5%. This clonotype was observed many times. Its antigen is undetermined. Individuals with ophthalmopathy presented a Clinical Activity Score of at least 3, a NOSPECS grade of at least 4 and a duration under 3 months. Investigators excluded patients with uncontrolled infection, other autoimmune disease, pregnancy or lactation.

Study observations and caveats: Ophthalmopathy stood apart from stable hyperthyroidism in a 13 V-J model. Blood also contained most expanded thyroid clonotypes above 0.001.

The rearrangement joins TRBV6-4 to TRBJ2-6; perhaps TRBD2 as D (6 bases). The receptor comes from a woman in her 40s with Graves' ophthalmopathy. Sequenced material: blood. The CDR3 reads CASSDGGRGANVLTF. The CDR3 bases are TGTGCCAGCAGTGACGGAGGGCGCGGGGCCAACGTCCTGACTTTC.